This TCR beta chain was observed in a study of blood T cell repertoires in COVID-19. Study as a whole: From T cells, B-cell-depleted T cells, or PBMCs came the material, which was cDNA or gDNA.

Trimming shortened V by 2 bases and J by 0 bases, and 10 bases separated the two germline ends. Per the germline V gene, CDR1 is SGHAT and CDR2 is FQNNGV. CDR3 size: 15 residues. Per the authors' pipeline: Reference gene primer amplification gave nucleated cell count estimates. Measured with immunoSEQ multiplex PCR; TCRdb has only the in-frame clones, and not every one. That table supplies the V and J calls and clone size; D and trimming were determined from the DNA. Among about 320,000 clones, around 84% were seen once, and the ten largest hold around 9.3%. Adults between roughly 18 and 89 years of age took part from 24 US areas. Cohorts were based on clinical histories the participants reported.

This TCR derives from a young woman who had recovered from COVID-19. The chain has TRBV11-2 and TRBJ1-2; no firm D call. What was sequenced was PBMCs or T cells enriched from blood (not recorded which). CDR3 coding DNA: TGTGCCAGCAGCTTACAGGCCTCTTCTAACTATGGCTACACCTTC. Translating gives CASSLQASSNYGYTF.